This T cell receptor (beta chain) was sequenced for a study of T cells after yellow fever vaccination. Study-wide findings and caveats: Weaker in magnitude, the secondary response showed a faster peak on day 5 versus 15. Reappearance after the booster was observed for most primary-vaccination clones (around 96% CD4, about 90% CD8). Among all clonotypes, a small share was observed in both CD4 and CD8 compartments.

V lost 4 bases, J lost 0 bases, and 7 bases stayed unmatched. The germline gives CDR1 SGDLS, CDR2 YYNGEE. This CDR3 has 16 amino acids. 5'RACE template switching added a universal primer site and UMIs to TCR cDNA. TCRdb ran MiXCR on the 5' RACE reads and lists one entry per CDR3 protein. Of some 400,000 distinct CDR3 sequences listed, 6.2% were seen once; the top ten hold about 15%. This clonotype was counted many times. What it recognizes is unknown. The chain couples TRBV9 to TRBJ2-1; 7 bases align to TRBD1. The sequences come from PBMCs, collected 5 days after the yellow fever booster vaccination. This TCR was recovered from a man in his thirties or forties who received the YFV17D yellow fever vaccine. CDR3 nucleotides: TGTGCCAGCAGCCCACCCTCAGGGGGCTCCTACAATGAGCAGTTCTTC. Translating gives CASSPPSGGSYNEQFF.